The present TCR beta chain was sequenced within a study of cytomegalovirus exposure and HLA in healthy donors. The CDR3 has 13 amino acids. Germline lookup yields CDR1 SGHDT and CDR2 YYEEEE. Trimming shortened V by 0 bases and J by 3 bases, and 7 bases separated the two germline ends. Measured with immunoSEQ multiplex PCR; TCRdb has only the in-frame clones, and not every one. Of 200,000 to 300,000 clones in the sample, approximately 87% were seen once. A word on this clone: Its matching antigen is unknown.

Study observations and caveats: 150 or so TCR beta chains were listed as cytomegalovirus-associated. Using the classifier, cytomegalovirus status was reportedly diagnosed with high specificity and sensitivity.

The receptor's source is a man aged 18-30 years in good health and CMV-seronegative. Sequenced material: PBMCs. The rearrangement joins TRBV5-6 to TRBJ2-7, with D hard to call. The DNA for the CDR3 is TGTGCCAGCAGCTTGGATTCGGGCTACGAGCAGTACTTC. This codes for CASSLDSGYEQYF.